This passage covers 26 T cell receptor beta chains from one sample sequenced in a study of cytomegalovirus exposure and HLA in healthy donors. PCR amplification relied on 60 Vbeta primers (plus 13 Jbeta primers). Libraries were prepared by immunoSEQ multiplex PCR; TCRdb keeps only in-frame clonotypes and omits some of them. The sample has about 140,000 clones, approximately 84% seen once. The sequenced sample consisted of PBMCs. All receptors come from a woman aged 60-75 years in good health and CMV-seropositive.

This clone was seen just once. J is TRBJ2-1 and V is TRBV28; D is unclear. The length of the CDR3 is 13 residues. V lost 5 bases and J 8 bases, leaving 13 bases between the germline ends. Germline-derived CDR1 and CDR2 are MDHEN and SYDVKM. The CDR3 protein is CASSPPDQDEQFF. The CDR3 nucleotides read TGTGCCAGCAGTCCGCCCGATCAGGATGAGCAGTTCTTC.

V is TRBV11-2 and J is TRBJ2-3; no reliable D call. This CDR3 contains 17 residues. Trimming cost V 4 bases and J 0 bases, with 17 bases left between them. Germline V CDR1 and CDR2: SGHAT, FQNNGV. CDR3 in amino acids: CASSSDRVLQSTDTQYF. DNA of the CDR3: TGTGCCAGCAGCTCAGACCGGGTCCTTCAAAGCACAGATACGCAGTATTTT. Complete variable domain (other parts from reference TRBV11-2 and TRBJ2-3): EAGVAQSPRYKIIEKRQSVAFWCNPISGHATLYWYQQILGQGPKLLIQFQNNGVVDDSQLPKDRFSAERLKGVDSTLKIQPAKLEDSAVYLCASSSDRVLQSTDTQYFGPGTRLTVL.

The chain joins TRBV5-6 to TRBJ1-5; the match to TRBD1 covers 9 bases. Trimming at V came to 1 base and at J to 6 bases, leaving 5 bases not matched to a gene. The length of the CDR3 is 15 residues. Germline V lookup: CDR1 SGHDT, CDR2 YYEEEE. The CDR3 sequence is CASSLWDRESQPQHF. The CDR3 DNA reads as TGTGCCAGCAGCTTGTGGGACAGGGAAAGTCAGCCCCAGCATTTT.

The rearrangement uses TRBV7-9 and TRBJ1-2; possible D gene TRBD1, 6 bases. CDR1 and CDR2 from the germline V gene are SEHNR and FQNEAQ (reference sequence). The CDR3 loop spans 17 amino acids. V lost 5 bases, J lost 4 bases, and 23 bases lay in between. DNA of the CDR3: TGTGCCAGCAGCCCTACAGGGAATCTGATTGCGCTCTATGGCTACACCTTC. This gives the protein CASSPTGNLIALYGYTF.

This chain links TRBV27 with TRBJ2-6; D remains unclear. The CDR3 sequence is 17 residues long. V lost 2 bases and J 0 bases, leaving 11 bases between the germline ends. Per germline, CDR1 MNHEY and CDR2 SMNVEV (reference sequence). Written as DNA, the CDR3 is TGTGCCAGCAGTTTACAGGTGACCTACTCTGGGGCCAACGTCCTGACTTTC. This encodes CASSLQVTYSGANVLTF.

This rearrangement joins TRBV28 to TRBJ2-7; 11 bases match TRBD1. The junction had 8 bases not matched to a gene; V was cut back by 3 bases and J by 7 bases. The CDR3 length is 15 residues. Germline lookup yields CDR1 MDHEN and CDR2 SYDVKM. The CDR3 here is CASSFSDRGLREQYF. DNA for the CDR3: TGTGCCAGCAGTTTCTCGGACAGGGGGCTTCGGGAGCAGTACTTC.

V gene TRBV2 combines with J gene TRBJ2-2, with 11 bases fitting TRBD1. CDR3 length: 15 amino acids. V gave up 4 bases and J gave up 6 bases; unmatched junction bases: 4. Germline lookup yields CDR1 SNHLY and CDR2 FYNNEI. The CDR3: CASSGGQGASGELFF. In nucleotides, the CDR3 is TGTGCCAGCAGTGGCGGACAGGGGGCATCCGGGGAGCTGTTTTTT.

The chain has TRBV7-9 and TRBJ1-2; 9 nucleotides match TRBD1. CDR3 size: 15 residues. Per the germline V gene, CDR1 is SEHNR and CDR2 is FQNEAQ (reference sequence). The trim removed 5 bases at V and 7 bases at J, leaving 11 bases unmatched. DNA of the CDR3: TGTGCCAGCAGCCAGAACCCCGGGACAGGGCCTGGCTACACCTTC. Protein sequence: CASSQNPGTGPGYTF.

This chain connects TRBV7-3 to TRBJ1-6, with 8 nucleotides matching TRBD1. Germline loops: CDR1 SGHTA, CDR2 FQGTGA. CDR3 length: 14 residues. Trimming cost V 3 bases and J 9 bases; bases outside gene matches: 4. In nucleotides, the CDR3 is TGTGCCAGCAGCTTGGGGACAGGAGGTTCACCCCTCCACTTT. This translates into CASSLGTGGSPLHF.

Remarks on this clone: The junction departs from the called germline gene at one end, perhaps through a read error. The chain has TRBV19 and TRBJ2-7; tentative D call: TRBD2 (7 bases). This CDR3 is 11 amino acids long. Germline assignment: CDR1 LNHDA and CDR2 SQIVND (reference sequence). CDR3 DNA: TGCATGGGGGGGCTTAGCTACGAGCAGTACTTC. Protein sequence: CMGGLSYEQYF.

This chain uses TRBV7-9 with TRBJ1-2; D perhaps matches TRBD1 (5 bases). V lost 0 bases, J lost 4 bases, and 12 bases lay in between. This CDR3 contains 15 residues. Germline V gene data show CDR1 as SEHNR and CDR2 as FQNEAQ (reference sequence). CDR3 DNA sequence: TGTGCCAGCAGCTTAGCGCAGGCGGGACCCTATGGCTACACCTTC. Protein: CASSLAQAGPYGYTF.

The J gene is TRBJ2-2, the V gene TRBV10-3, with 9 bases that match TRBD2. In germline, CDR1 is ENHRY, CDR2 SYGVKD. Trimming cost V 2 bases and J 6 bases; bases outside gene matches: 4. This CDR3 comprises 15 residues. This chain's CDR3 is CAISEGGRASGELFF. Written as DNA, the CDR3 is TGTGCCATCAGTGAGGGCGGGAGGGCCTCCGGGGAGCTGTTTTTT.

This rearrangement joins TRBV15 to TRBJ2-1; 11 bases are shared with TRBD2. CDR3 length equals 15 residues. Germline CDR1 is LNHNV and CDR2 is YYDKDF (reference sequence). Germline trimming cut 0 bases from V and 9 bases from J; bases unmatched to any gene: 4. The CDR3 nucleotides are TGTGCCACCAGCAGAGATAGCGGGAGGGCCGCTGAGCAGTTCTTC. It specifies CATSRDSGRAAEQFF.

The chain combines TRBV29-1 with TRBJ2-7; 7 bases are shared with TRBD2. Per the germline V gene, CDR1 is SQVTM and CDR2 is ANQGSEA. Trimming removed 4 bases from V and 3 bases from J; junction bases left unmatched: 6. The CDR3 spans 13 residues. The CDR3 protein is CSVAGGPGYEQYF. CDR3 coding DNA: TGCAGCGTTGCGGGAGGCCCGGGCTACGAGCAGTACTTC.

The chain combines TRBV9 with TRBJ1-2; D not certain. The CDR3 length is 14 residues. V lost 1 base to trimming and J lost 8 bases, with 15 bases between them. CDR1 and CDR2 from the germline V gene are SGDLS and YYNGEE. In DNA form, the CDR3 reads TGTGCCAGCAGCGTAACCCAGGCACCTGGGGGCTACACCTTC. Translating gives CASSVTQAPGGYTF.

The CDR3 DNA follows: TGTGCCAGCAGCTTAGCAGACAGGAGCCCTTCAGCTAACTATGGCTACACCTTC. This gives the protein CASSLADRSPSANYGYTF. The V and J genes are TRBV7-9 and TRBJ1-2, with D possibly matching TRBD1 (6 bases). Germline V gene lookup returns CDR1 SEHNR and CDR2 FQNEAQ (reference sequence). This CDR3 contains 18 residues. V was cut by 0 bases and J by 0 bases, with 17 bases left in between.

CDR3 in DNA: TGTGCCAGCAGCTTAGAGCTCTATGGCTACACCTTC. It specifies CASSLELYGYTF. The chain links TRBV7-2 to TRBJ1-2; D is ambiguous. V was pared by 1 base and J by 4 bases, with 4 bases between. The CDR3 is 12 residues long. Germline CDR1 is SGHTA and CDR2 is FQGNSA.

The table lists this clone with a few counts. The chain couples TRBV7-2 to TRBJ1-3, with D tentatively TRBD1 (5 bases). Germline V gene sequence: CDR1 SGHTA, CDR2 FQGNSA. Trimming pared 5 bases from V and 0 bases from J, leaving 14 bases between. CDR3 length equals 16 residues. CDR3: CASSPSGHNSGNTIYF. The CDR3 DNA reads as TGTGCCAGCAGCCCATCCGGACACAACTCTGGAAACACCATATATTTT.

The rearrangement uses TRBV4-3 and TRBJ2-5, with 15 bases identical to TRBD2. The V gene's germline CDR1 is LGHNA and CDR2 YSLEER. The length of the CDR3 is 15 residues. After removal of 6 bases from V and 5 bases from J, the junction contained 4 bases not matched to a gene. This CDR3 is CASRRGLAGGETQYF. The CDR3 region has the DNA TGCGCCAGCAGGCGAGGACTAGCGGGAGGGGAGACCCAGTACTTC.

The chain has TRBV28 and TRBJ2-7; 9 nucleotides match TRBD2. Germline CDR1 MDHEN, CDR2 SYDVKM. CDR3 length: 16 residues. Trimming cost V 5 bases and J 2 bases; bases outside gene matches: 10. The CDR3 DNA reads as TGTGCCAGCAGTCCAAACCTTAGCGGGAGAGCCTACGAGCAGTACTTC. Residues: CASSPNLSGRAYEQYF.

V gene TRBV15 combines with J gene TRBJ2-2, with D possibly matching TRBD1 (5 bases). Germline lookup yields CDR1 LNHNV and CDR2 YYDKDF (reference sequence). With 4 bases removed from V and 7 bases from J, the gap between germline ends came to 13 bases. This CDR3 is built from 14 residues. The CDR3 bases are TGTGCCACCAGCAAAACAGGCCCCGGCGGGGAGCTGTTTTTT. This translates into CATSKTGPGGELFF.

This clone was detected only a few times. The chain combines TRBV4-3 with TRBJ2-6; no clear D. Germline CDR1 and CDR2: LGHNA and YSLEER. Trimming left V 0 bases short and J 3 bases short, with 6 bases between. This CDR3 has 15 residues. DNA for the CDR3: TGCGCCAGCAGCCAAGACATCGGTGGGGCCAACGTCCTGACTTTC. As protein: CASSQDIGGANVLTF.

This chain joins TRBV28 and TRBJ1-4; maybe TRBD1 (6 bases). Germline CDR1 and CDR2: MDHEN and SYDVKM. CDR3 length equals 17 residues. V was shortened by 6 bases and J by 0 bases, with 17 bases between the two germline ends. The chain's CDR3 is CASRPLWTDSTNEKLFF. The CDR3 DNA follows: TGTGCCAGCAGACCCCTATGGACAGACTCAACTAATGAAAAACTGTTTTTT.

This rearrangement joins TRBV20-1 to TRBJ2-7; D remains ambiguous. V was cut by 6 bases and J by 2 bases, with 8 bases left in between. Germline V gives CDR1 DFQATT, CDR2 SNEGSKA (reference sequence). The CDR3 sequence is 11 residues long. This chain's CDR3 is CSAPGTYEQYF. The CDR3, as DNA: TGCAGTGCCCCAGGAACCTACGAGCAGTACTTC.

The chain combines TRBV6-6 with TRBJ2-1, with D perhaps TRBD2 (6 bases). CDR1 is MNHNY and CDR2 is SVGAGI in the germline V gene (reference sequence). Between the trimmed V and J ends, which lost 6 bases and 2 bases, there was a span of 17 bases. This CDR3 is built from 16 residues. Written as DNA, the CDR3 is TGTGCCAGCAGACCCCTCGGGGGTCCGACCTACAATGAGCAGTTCTTC. Translated: CASRPLGGPTYNEQFF.

The chain couples TRBV27 to TRBJ2-1; 7 nucleotides agree with TRBD1. Germline CDR1 reads MNHEY; CDR2 reads SMNVEV (reference sequence). The CDR3 runs to 16 residues. J gave up 5 bases and V 6 bases, and 13 bases lay outside the gene matches. The CDR3 loop is CASSQPLDRVHNEQFF. Written as DNA, the CDR3 is TGTGCCAGCAGCCAACCTCTTGACAGGGTTCACAATGAGCAGTTCTTC.